The source of this T cell receptor (beta chain) is a study of T cells in Graves' hyperthyroidism and ophthalmopathy. RNA transcripts provided the source from which TCR beta CDR3 regions were amplified. First-round RT-PCR of the TCR CDR3 relied on the HTBI primer set. TCRdb reprocessed the multiplex PCR reads with MiXCR, giving one entry per CDR3 protein. The sample records roughly 300,000 distinct CDR3 sequences, under 25% being singletons. This clonotype originated in a woman in her forties or fifties with Graves' hyperthyroidism. The specimen sequenced was blood.

CDR3 protein: CASSLGDNTEAFF. The CDR3 coding sequence is TGTGCCAGCAGCTTGGGGGACAACACTGAAGCTTTCTTT. The chain couples TRBV7-9 to TRBJ1-1; TRBD1 is a possible D gene (5 bases). The length of the CDR3 is 13 residues. From germline, CDR1 is SEHNR and CDR2 FQNEAQ (reference sequence). Trimming removed 3 bases at V and 2 bases at J, with 7 bases between.